This T cell receptor (beta chain) was observed in a study of blood T cell repertoires in COVID-19. Study background: In each case, the material was cDNA or gDNA derived from T cells, B-cell-depleted T cells, or PBMCs.

Methods used by the authors: Reference gene primer amplification yielded estimated nucleated cell counts. The table came from immunoSEQ multiplex PCR; TCRdb's copy has only in-frame clones and leaves some out. The V and J calls and clone size are taken from that table; D and trimming were inferred from the DNA. The table shows 300,000 to 350,000 clones, with 75% to 90% occurring only once. Adults between about 18 and 89 years of age took part from 24 US areas. Assignments of participants to cohorts depended upon their own reported clinical history. The sequence derives from a man between 25 and 39 years old who had recovered from COVID-19. The specimen was PBMCs or T cells enriched from blood (not recorded which).

CDR3 nucleotides: TGTGCCAGCAGAGGTGTGTTAGCGGGGTATAGCACAGATACGCAGTATTTT. Translating gives CASRGVLAGYSTDTQYF. The chain links TRBV11-2 to TRBJ2-3; 8 bases are shared with TRBD2. CDR1 and CDR2 from the germline V gene are SGHAT and FQNNGV. Trimming cost V 6 bases and J 0 bases; bases outside gene matches: 11. The CDR3 is 17 amino acids.